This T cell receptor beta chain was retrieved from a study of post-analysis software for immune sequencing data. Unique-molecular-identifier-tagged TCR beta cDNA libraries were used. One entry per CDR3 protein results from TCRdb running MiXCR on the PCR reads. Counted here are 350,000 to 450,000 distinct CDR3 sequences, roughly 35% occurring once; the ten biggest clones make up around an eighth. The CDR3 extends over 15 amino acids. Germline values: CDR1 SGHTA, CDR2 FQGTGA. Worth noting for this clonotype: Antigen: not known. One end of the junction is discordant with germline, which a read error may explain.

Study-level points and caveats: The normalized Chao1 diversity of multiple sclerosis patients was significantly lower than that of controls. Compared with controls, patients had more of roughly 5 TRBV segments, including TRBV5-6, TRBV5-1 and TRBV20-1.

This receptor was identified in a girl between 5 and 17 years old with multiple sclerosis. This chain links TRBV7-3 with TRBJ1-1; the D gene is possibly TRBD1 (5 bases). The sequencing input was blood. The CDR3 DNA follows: TGTGCCAGCAGCTCCACCGGAGGGGCGAACACCGAAGCTTTCTTT. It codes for CASSSTGGANTEAFF.